This is a list of T cell receptor beta chains from one sample in a study of cytomegalovirus exposure and HLA in healthy donors. Using immunoSEQ multiplex PCR, the repertoire was profiled, and TCRdb retains in-frame clones only, with some absent. Among fewer than 40,000 clones listed, 55% to 80% were seen once. The sample comprised PBMCs. Receptors originate from a man between 40 and 49 years old in good health and CMV-seropositive. The CDR3 runs from the conserved cysteine through the conserved F or W. D genes are given only for firm matches. Only some rows state a clone size, as once, few, many or a class for expanded clones.

j_call v_call clone_size d_call cdr3_nt cdr3_aa
TRBJ2-7 TRBV30 few - TGTGCCTGGAATGGCGGGGTAGCCTACGAGCAGTACTTC CAWNGGVAYEQYF
TRBJ2-1 TRBV5-1 - TRBD1 TGCGCCAGCAGCATTATGGGACAGGTCGTTTACAATGAGCAGTTCTTC CASSIMGQVVYNEQFF
TRBJ1-2 TRBV7-9 - - TGTGCCAGCAGCTTAGGAGGCGCCGGGGGCTACACCTTC CASSLGGAGGYTF
TRBJ2-4 TRBV28 - TRBD2 TGTGCCAGCAGTTTCTCTCCCCGGGGGGGGACAATAGCCAAAAACATTCAGTACTTC CASSFSPRGGTIAKNIQYF
TRBJ2-7 TRBV9 once TRBD1 TGTGCCAGCAGCGGTCCGGGACAGTCCTCCTACGAGCAGTACTTC CASSGPGQSSYEQYF
TRBJ2-6 TRBV5-1 few - TGCGCCAGCAGCTTGACCGGGAGCTCTGGGGCCAACGTCCTGACTTTC CASSLTGSSGANVLTF
TRBJ1-5 TRBV6-5 once - TGTGCCAGCAGAAGAATGGGGGAGGGACAGCCCCAGCATTTT CASRRMGEGQPQHF
TRBJ2-3 TRBV28 - - TGTGCCAGCAGTTTATTGGGGGCGGGAGATACGCAGTATTTT CASSLLGAGDTQYF
TRBJ1-1 TRBV9 few TRBD1 TGTGCCAGCAGCCCCGGTGCGGACAGGCGAAACACTGAAGCTTTCTTT CASSPGADRRNTEAFF
TRBJ2-1 TRBV6-4 - TRBD2 TGTGCCAGCAGTGACGCCAGCGGGGGGAATGAGCAGTTCTTC CASSDASGGNEQFF
TRBJ2-5 TRBV5-4 - - TGTGCCAGCAGCTTTCCTACAGGGCGGCAAGAGACCCAGTACTTC CASSFPTGRQETQYF